This T cell receptor beta chain was retrieved from a study of T cell clonality in common variable immunodeficiency. Libraries were prepared by immunoSEQ multiplex PCR; TCRdb keeps only in-frame clonotypes and omits some of them. The repertoire consists of 40,000 to 45,000 clones, none detected only once. Many counts were recorded for this clone. Read data end 3 residues before the CDR3 end; the end is taken from the germline J gene. The CDR3 totals 16 residues. In germline, CDR1 is MDHEN, CDR2 SYDVKM. V lost 3 bases to trimming and J lost 3 bases, with 17 bases between them. The chain employs TRBV28 and TRBJ1-1; possible D gene TRBD1, 6 bases. Sequences were obtained from peripheral blood mononuclear cells. The sequence derives from a person between 18 and 69 years old in good health. The CDR3 loop is CASSLMSGGADTEAFF. The sequenced CDR3 bases are TGTGCCAGCAGTTTGATGAGTGGGGGCGCGGACACTGAA.